The next 2 T cell receptor beta chains were all read from a single sample in a study of T cells in localized non-small cell lung cancer. TCRdb's table, derived via immunoSEQ multiplex PCR, lists solely in-frame clones and lacks some. Among fewer than 75,000 clones listed, about four fifths were seen once. Sequenced material: peripheral blood, taken before any cancer treatment. The receptors come from a female donor at least 60 years old with stage I lung adenocarcinoma.

This chain uses TRBV10-3 with TRBJ2-1, with 8 nucleotides matching TRBD2. This CDR3 region has 16 residues. With 3 bases clipped from V and 6 bases from J, the junction kept 10 bases outside the gene matches. Germline V gene lookup returns CDR1 ENHRY and CDR2 SYGVKD. The CDR3 reads CAISDSGGRIGNEQFF. CDR3 in DNA: TGTGCCATCAGTGATTCGGGGGGGCGGATTGGCAATGAGCAGTTCTTC.

The chain recombines TRBV6-6 with TRBJ1-5; D is possibly TRBD1 (6 bases). The CDR3 covers 15 residues. Trimming pared 5 bases from V and 0 bases from J, leaving 11 bases between. CDR1 and CDR2 from the germline V gene are MNHNY and SVGAGI (reference sequence). CDR3: CASSLDRYSNQPQHF. CDR3 sequence (DNA): TGTGCCAGCAGTCTCGACAGGTATAGCAATCAGCCCCAGCATTTT.